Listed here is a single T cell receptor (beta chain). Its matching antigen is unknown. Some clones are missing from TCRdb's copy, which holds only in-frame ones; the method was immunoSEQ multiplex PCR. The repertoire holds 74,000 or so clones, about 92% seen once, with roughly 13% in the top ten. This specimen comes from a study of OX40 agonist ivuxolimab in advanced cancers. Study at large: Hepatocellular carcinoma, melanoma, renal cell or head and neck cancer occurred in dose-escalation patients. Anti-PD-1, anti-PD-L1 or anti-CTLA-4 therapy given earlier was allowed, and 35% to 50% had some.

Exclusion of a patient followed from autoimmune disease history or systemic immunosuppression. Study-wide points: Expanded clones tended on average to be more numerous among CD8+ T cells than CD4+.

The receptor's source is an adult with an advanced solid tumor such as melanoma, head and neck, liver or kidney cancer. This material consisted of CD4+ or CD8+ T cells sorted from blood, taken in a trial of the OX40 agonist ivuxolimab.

The DNA for the CDR3 is TGTGCCACCAGCAGAGCCCACCTTGGCAGGGATCAGCCCCAGCATTTT. It codes for CATSRAHLGRDQPQHF. The V gene is TRBV15, the J gene TRBJ1-5; D may be TRBD1 (5 bases). The germline V gene encodes CDR1 LNHNV and CDR2 YYDKDF (reference sequence). Trimming shortened V by 1 base and J by 5 bases, and 15 bases separated the two germline ends. The CDR3 runs to 16 residues.